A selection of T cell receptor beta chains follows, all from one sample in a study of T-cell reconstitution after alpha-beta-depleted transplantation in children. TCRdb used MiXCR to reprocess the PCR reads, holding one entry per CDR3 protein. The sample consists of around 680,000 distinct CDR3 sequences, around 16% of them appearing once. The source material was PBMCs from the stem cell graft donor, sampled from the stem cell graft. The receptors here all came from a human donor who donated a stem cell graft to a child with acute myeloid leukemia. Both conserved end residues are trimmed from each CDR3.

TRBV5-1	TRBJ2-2	ASSLDRTNTGELF
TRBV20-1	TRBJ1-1	SARGQILNTEAF
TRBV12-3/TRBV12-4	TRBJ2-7	ASSLAASSYEQY
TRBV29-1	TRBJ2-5	SVVEGETQY
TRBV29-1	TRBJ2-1	SVAPAVYNEQF
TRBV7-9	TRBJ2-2	ASTPSEVTGELF
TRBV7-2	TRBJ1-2	GVQDFNYGYT
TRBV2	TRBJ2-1	ASRGEGPPGHNEQF
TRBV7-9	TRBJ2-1	AITGSGGKFNEQF
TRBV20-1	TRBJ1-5	SADDPARDSNQPQH
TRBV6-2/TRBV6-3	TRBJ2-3	ASTPAGGTDTQY
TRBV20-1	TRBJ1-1	SAKEQGNTEAF
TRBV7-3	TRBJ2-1	ASSSTGDEQF
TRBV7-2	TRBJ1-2	ASSPGTATNYGYT
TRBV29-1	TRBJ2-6	SVEDREQGTTRGANVLT
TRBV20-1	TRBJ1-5	SARGRANQPQH
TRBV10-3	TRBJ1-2	AISEVPGDSYT
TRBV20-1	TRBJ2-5	SALQSSYQETQY
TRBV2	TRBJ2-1	ASSDSVATREQF
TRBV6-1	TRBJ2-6	ASSRGASGANVLT
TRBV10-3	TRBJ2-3	AISAGTVPDTQY
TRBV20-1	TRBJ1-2	SARDRGTYGYT
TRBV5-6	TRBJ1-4	ASSTIRGTDEKLF
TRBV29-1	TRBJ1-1	SVGRDMNTEAF
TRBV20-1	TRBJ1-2	SPGYGYT
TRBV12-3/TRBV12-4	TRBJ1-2	ASSPGQGVNGYT
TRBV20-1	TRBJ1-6	SALGLGRGNSPLH
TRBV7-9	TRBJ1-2	ASSYDRFDYT
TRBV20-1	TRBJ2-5	SAPTMSRGYQETQY
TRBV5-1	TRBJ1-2	ASSLWPGGTEDYGYT
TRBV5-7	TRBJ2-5	ASSLAYRAEGETQY
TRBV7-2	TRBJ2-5	ASSLTGTGVETQY
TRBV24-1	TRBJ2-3	ATSDYAGESTDTQY
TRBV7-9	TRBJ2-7	ASSPLEGHLYEQY
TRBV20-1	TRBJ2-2	SARGLTSGGGDTGELF
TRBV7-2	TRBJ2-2	ASSLRGLGNTGELF
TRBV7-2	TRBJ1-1	ASSFEQNTEAF
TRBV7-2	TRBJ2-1	ASSLETSGNEQF
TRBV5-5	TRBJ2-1	ASSFGSGSAYNEQF
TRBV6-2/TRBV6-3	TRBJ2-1	ASSYSILAGRGDEQF